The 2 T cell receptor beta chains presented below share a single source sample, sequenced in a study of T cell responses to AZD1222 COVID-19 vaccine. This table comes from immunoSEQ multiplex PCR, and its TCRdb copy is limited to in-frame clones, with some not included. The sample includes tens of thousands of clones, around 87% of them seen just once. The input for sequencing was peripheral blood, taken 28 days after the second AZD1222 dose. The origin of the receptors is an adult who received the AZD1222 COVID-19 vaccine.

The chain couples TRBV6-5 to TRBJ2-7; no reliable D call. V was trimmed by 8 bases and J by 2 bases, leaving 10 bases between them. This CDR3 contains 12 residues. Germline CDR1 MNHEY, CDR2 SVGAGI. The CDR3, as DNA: TGTGCCAGCTCGCCTCTAACCTACGAGCAGTACTTC. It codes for CASSPLTYEQYF.

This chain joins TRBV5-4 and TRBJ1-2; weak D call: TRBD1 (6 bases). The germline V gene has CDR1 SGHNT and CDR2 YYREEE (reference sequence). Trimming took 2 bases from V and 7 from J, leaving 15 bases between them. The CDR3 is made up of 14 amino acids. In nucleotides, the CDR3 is TGTGCCAGCAGCTTACCAACAGGGACCACTGGCTACACCTTC. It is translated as CASSLPTGTTGYTF.